These 31 T cell receptor beta chains originate from one sample sequenced in a study of CXCR3-negative and CXCR3-positive naive CD8 T cells. Carrying UMI labels, the TRB cDNA libraries were prepared through 5' RACE. One entry per CDR3 protein, without DNA, is what TCRdb gives after re-calling the 5' RACE reads. This table lists about 5,800 distinct CDR3 sequences. The sample consisted of naive CXCR3- CD8+ T cells from blood. Subset noted: CD45RO-CCR7+CD27+CD95- naive CD8+ T cells lacking CXCR3 (TNR3-). These receptors were obtained from a human donor in good health. Some clones in this sample may be carry-over from other donors' samples.

The chain has TRBV5-5 and TRBJ1-4. CDR3 length: 12 amino acids. CDR1 is SGHKS and CDR2 is YYEKEE in the germline V gene (reference sequence). The CDR3 sequence is CASSLYDEKLFF.

The chain employs TRBV7-2 and TRBJ2-3; the D call from TCRdb, TRBD1, cannot be confirmed without DNA. CDR1 and CDR2 (germline): SGHTA, FQGNSA. CDR3 length: 14 residues. CDR3 sequence: CASSAGDGTDTQYF.

This sequence joins TRBV6-2 or TRBV6-3 and TRBJ2-2; absent DNA, TCRdb's TRBD2 call cannot be checked. Germline V gene lookup returns CDR1 MNHEY and CDR2 SVGEGT. CDR3 length: 17 residues. This CDR3 is CASTKSLAGVDTGELFF.

The chain employs TRBV4-1 and TRBJ2-1; TCRdb gives TRBD1 as the D gene, but with no DNA this cannot be confirmed. CDR1 is MGHRA and CDR2 is YSYEKL in the germline V gene. There are 15 residues in the CDR3. The CDR3 here is CASSQLSGAPNEQFF.

Frequency places this clonotype as medium-sized. This chain connects TRBV29-1 to TRBJ2-1; TCRdb lists TRBD1, though no DNA is available to test this call. Per the germline V gene, CDR1 is SQVTM and CDR2 is ANQGSEA. The CDR3 totals 12 residues. The CDR3 here is CSVNRQTIEQFF.

This chain connects TRBV6-6 to TRBJ2-1; the TRBD2 assignment by TCRdb is unverifiable without DNA. The CDR3 is made up of 19 amino acids. The germline V gene encodes CDR1 MNHNY and CDR2 SVGAGI (reference sequence). CDR3: CASSYKGLAGGSSYNEQFF.

V and J are TRBV7-3 and TRBJ1-1. Germline loops: CDR1 SGHTA, CDR2 FQGTGA. The CDR3 has 14 amino acids. The CDR3 loop reads CASSLSASNTEAFF.

V and J are TRBV12-3 or TRBV12-4 and TRBJ2-3. The length of the CDR3 is 12 residues. The CDR3 sequence is CASSLGSDTQYF.

The chain is built from TRBV13 and TRBJ2-5. Germline CDR1 PRHDT, CDR2 FYEKMQ (reference sequence). The CDR3 length is 13 residues. The CDR3 spells CASSSLGGETQYF.

This clonotype is called medium-sized based on its frequency. The chain combines TRBV2 with TRBJ2-5; the TRBD1 assignment by TCRdb is unverifiable without DNA. CDR3 length equals 12 residues. The germline gives CDR1 SNHLY, CDR2 FYNNEI. The CDR3 spells CASRGQLETQYF. Filled out from reference TRBV2 and TRBJ2-5, the complete variable domain reads EPEVTQTPSHQVTQMGQEVILRCVPISNHLYFYWYRQILGQKVEFLVSFYNNEISEKSEIFDDQFSVERPDGSNFTLKIRSTKLEDSAMYFCASRGQLETQYFGPGTRLLVL.

This clonotype is identified as medium-sized (0.01 to 0.1%) from frequency. The chain recombines TRBV5-1 with TRBJ2-1; TCRdb's D gene call, TRBD1, goes unchecked for lack of DNA. Per germline, CDR1 SGHRS and CDR2 YFSETQ. The length of the CDR3 is 19 residues. This chain's CDR3 is CASSLGTGETYGDRNEQFF.

This sequence joins TRBV20-1 and TRBJ2-1; the TRBD2 assignment by TCRdb is unverifiable without DNA. CDR3 length: 15 amino acids. CDR1 DFQATT and CDR2 SNEGSKA come from the germline V gene (reference sequence). CDR3 in amino acids: CSAPPSGRAPNEQFF.

This clonotype is identified as medium-sized from frequency. This chain connects TRBV29-1 to TRBJ2-5. The CDR3 totals 14 residues. Germline CDR1 and CDR2: SQVTM and ANQGSEA. CDR3 protein: CSVEDLGMGETQYF.

The rearrangement joins TRBV29-1 to TRBJ2-1; TCRdb indicates TRBD2, and absent DNA this call remains unverified. This CDR3 contains 15 residues. Germline V gene sequence: CDR1 SQVTM, CDR2 ANQGSEA. This CDR3 is CSATGLGLSPNEQFF.

CDR3 loop: CASSLARTGNTGELFF. The chain is built from TRBV7-6 and TRBJ2-2; TCRdb calls TRBD1, which cannot be checked without DNA. Germline loops: CDR1 SGHVS, CDR2 FNYEAQ. The CDR3 length is 16 residues. The whole variable domain, filled in from reference TRBV7-6 and TRBJ2-2, reads GAGVSQSPRYKVTKRGQDVALRCDPISGHVSLYWYRQALGQGPEFLTYFNYEAQQDKSGLPNDRFSAERPEGSISTLTIQRTEQRDSAMYRCASSLARTGNTGELFFGEGSRLTVL.

Considering frequency, this clonotype is medium-sized. V and J are TRBV13 and TRBJ1-1. CDR3 length: 14 residues. Germline V lookup: CDR1 PRHDT, CDR2 FYEKMQ (reference sequence). Here the CDR3 reads CASSHWRLNTEAFF.

V gene TRBV29-1 combines with J gene TRBJ2-1; there is no DNA to check the TCRdb D call of TRBD2. Germline CDR1 SQVTM, CDR2 ANQGSEA. The CDR3 runs 14 residues. The CDR3 sequence is CSGTSESSYNEQFF.

The chain is built from TRBV6-6 and TRBJ2-7. Germline V lookup: CDR1 MNHNY, CDR2 SVGAGI (reference sequence). The CDR3 consists of 13 residues. The CDR3 spells CASTLGSSYEQYF.

This sequence joins TRBV29-1 and TRBJ2-2; TCRdb selects TRBD2, and the lack of DNA leaves this call unchecked. CDR1 is SQVTM and CDR2 is ANQGSEA in the germline V gene. This CDR3 is 15 amino acids long. The CDR3 sequence: CSVVPGGPSTGELFF.

This clonotype is deemed medium-sized by its frequency. The chain joins TRBV27 to TRBJ2-2; TCRdb's D gene call, TRBD1, goes unchecked for lack of DNA. The length of the CDR3 is 15 residues. The V gene's germline CDR1 is MNHEY and CDR2 SMNVEV (reference sequence). CDR3 region: CASKLRGRNTGELFF.

The rearrangement links TRBV29-1 to TRBJ2-1; there is no DNA to check the TCRdb D call of TRBD1. The length of the CDR3 is 14 residues. The germline V gene has CDR1 SQVTM and CDR2 ANQGSEA. The CDR3 loop reads CSVEDGPVGNEQFF.

Measured by frequency, this clonotype is medium-sized (0.01 to 0.1%). The genes are TRBV5-1 and TRBJ2-5. The CDR3 runs 14 residues. The V gene's germline CDR1 is SGHRS and CDR2 YFSETQ. The CDR3 spells CASSLEGDQETQYF.

The rearrangement links TRBV13 to TRBJ2-1; there is no DNA to check the TCRdb D call of TRBD2. The length of the CDR3 is 16 residues. Germline V gives CDR1 PRHDT, CDR2 FYEKMQ (reference sequence). The CDR3 region is CASSLITGLADNEQFF.

This chain links TRBV7-2 with TRBJ2-3; TCRdb calls TRBD1, which cannot be checked without DNA. The CDR3 extends over 15 amino acids. Germline-derived CDR1 and CDR2 are SGHTA and FQGNSA. CDR3 amino acids: CASSSAPGSADTQYF.

The chain links TRBV20-1 to TRBJ2-3. The CDR3 consists of 12 residues. CDR1 and CDR2 from the germline V gene are DFQATT and SNEGSKA (reference sequence). The CDR3 sequence: CSARENVDTQYF.

Measured by frequency, this clonotype is medium-sized. The rearrangement joins TRBV29-1 to TRBJ2-5; TCRdb's assignment of TRBD1 cannot be checked, as there is no DNA. CDR3 size: 12 residues. The germline V gene encodes CDR1 SQVTM and CDR2 ANQGSEA. The chain's CDR3 is CSVAGQGMTQYF.

According to its frequency, this clonotype is medium-sized. The chain couples TRBV6-2 or TRBV6-3 to TRBJ2-5; the TCRdb call, TRBD2, lacks DNA for checking. Germline values: CDR1 MNHEY, CDR2 SVGEGT. The CDR3 is 16 residues long. CDR3 region: CASSYTSGSVEETQYF.

The chain joins TRBV28 to TRBJ2-5; TCRdb lists TRBD2, though no DNA is available to test this call. The CDR3 is 13 amino acids. Germline CDR1 MDHEN, CDR2 SYDVKM. CDR3 residues: CAGSLSGEETQYF.

The chain is built from TRBV29-1 and TRBJ2-2. Germline V gives CDR1 SQVTM, CDR2 ANQGSEA. This CDR3 has 12 amino acids. This CDR3 is CSVDGNTGELFF.

According to its frequency, this clonotype is medium-sized. The rearrangement links TRBV12-3 or TRBV12-4 to TRBJ1-1; the D gene TCRdb calls, TRBD1, cannot be checked with no DNA. The CDR3 is 15 amino acids. CDR3 region: CASSLAPTGYTEAFF.

This clonotype is labeled medium-sized based on frequency. The rearrangement joins TRBV4-3 to TRBJ2-1. The germline gives CDR1 LGHNA, CDR2 YSLEER. The CDR3 runs to 15 residues. The CDR3: CASSQESSRYNEQFF.